This is a list of T cell receptor beta chains from one sample in a study of cytomegalovirus exposure and HLA in healthy donors. Some clones are missing from TCRdb's copy, which holds only in-frame ones; the method was immunoSEQ multiplex PCR. Here the sample spans about 180,000 clones, around 80% being singletons. The sample comprised PBMCs. These receptors were collected from a woman in her 30s in good health and CMV-seropositive. Both conserved end residues are part of each CDR3. Each record gives: V gene, D gene, CDR3 length, clone size, J gene, CDR3 protein, CDR3 DNA. The D gene is left open where the match is weak. Some rows have no size entry. The others give once, few or many, or a class for an expanded clone.

TRBV28,NA,14,NA,TRBJ1-5,CASSPGGYNQPQHF,TGTGCCAGCAGCCCCGGGGGGTACAATCAGCCCCAGCATTTT
TRBV4-1,NA,13,NA,TRBJ1-6,CASSQRANSPLHF,TGCGCCAGCAGCCAAAGAGCCAATTCACCCCTCCACTTT
TRBV10-1,TRBD2,19,few,TRBJ2-3,CASSSRPGLAGLSTDTQYF,TGCGCCAGCAGCTCCCGGCCGGGACTAGCGGGACTTAGCACAGATACGCAGTATTTT
TRBV29-1,TRBD2,14,NA,TRBJ2-3,CSVERRGGTDTRYF,TGCAGCGTTGAACGGCGGGGGGGCACAGATACGCGGTATTTT
TRBV6-5,NA,13,NA,TRBJ1-5,CASSRTRNQPQHF,TGTGCCAGCAGCAGAACAAGAAATCAGCCCCAGCATTTT
TRBV9,TRBD1,16,NA,TRBJ1-2,CASSDSRTGYLGGYTF,TGTGCCAGCAGCGATTCCAGGACAGGGTATCTAGGTGGCTACACCTTC
TRBV7-9,TRBD1,15,NA,TRBJ2-3,CASSKGDRGGDTQYF,TGTGCCAGCAGCAAGGGGGACAGGGGTGGGGATACGCAGTATTTT
TRBV29-1,TRBD1,13,NA,TRBJ1-4,CGALGGTNEKLFF,TGCGGCGCTCTAGGGGGCACTAATGAAAAACTGTTTTTT
TRBV27,TRBD1,14,NA,TRBJ1-2,CASSLDRGRGGYTF,TGTGCCAGCAGTTTAGACAGGGGGCGGGGTGGCTACACCTTC
TRBV4-2,NA,15,NA,TRBJ2-1,CASSQDSGYSTEQFF,TGTGCCAGCAGCCAAGATAGTGGTTACAGCACTGAGCAGTTCTTC
TRBV9,TRBD1,16,NA,TRBJ1-4,CASSVGGQGKDEKLLF,TGTGCCAGCAGCGTAGGGGGACAGGGGAAGGACGAAAAACTGCTTTTT
TRBV6-5,NA,14,NA,TRBJ1-1,CASSYLQGNTEAFF,TGTGCCAGCAGTTACTTACAGGGGAACACTGAAGCTTTCTTT
TRBV2,NA,14,few,TRBJ2-2,CASKAGLNTGELFF,TGTGCCAGCAAGGCAGGGTTGAACACCGGGGAGCTGTTTTTT
TRBV7-9,NA,14,once,TRBJ2-5,CASSLGTVQETQYF,TGTGCCAGCAGCTTAGGGACAGTACAAGAGACCCAGTACTTC
TRBV11-2,NA,15,NA,TRBJ2-3,CASSLDKGVGDTQYF,TGTGCCAGCAGCCTTGATAAGGGGGTAGGAGATACGCAGTATTTT
TRBV6-5,NA,14,NA,TRBJ1-1,CASSYRGREAEAFF,TGTGCCAGCAGTTACAGGGGCAGGGAGGCTGAAGCTTTCTTT
TRBV6-6,NA,12,once,TRBJ1-1,CASSYRQDEAFF,TGTGCCAGCAGTTACAGGCAGGATGAAGCTTTCTTT
TRBV10-1,NA,16,few,TRBJ2-6,CASSRGQSSGANVLTF,TGCGCCAGCAGTCGAGGGCAGAGCTCTGGGGCCAACGTCCTGACTTTC
TRBV30,TRBD1,17,NA,TRBJ1-2,CAWSAPLGTARGYGYTF,TGTGCCTGGAGCGCGCCTTTAGGGACAGCCCGGGGGTATGGCTACACCTTC
TRBV30,NA,15,once,TRBJ2-1,CAWSVRRLVSNEQFF,TGTGCCTGGAGTGTACGAAGACTAGTATCAAATGAGCAGTTCTTC
TRBV7-9,NA,15,NA,TRBJ1-6,CASSRDIQGNSPLHF,TGTGCCAGCAGCCGGGACATTCAGGGGAATTCACCCCTCCACTTT
TRBV6-1,NA,14,NA,TRBJ1-6,CASRRTADNSPLHF,TGTGCCAGCAGACGGACAGCTGATAATTCACCCCTCCACTTT
TRBV4-1,NA,15,NA,TRBJ2-4,CASSQVTGPGNIQYF,TGCGCCAGCAGCCAAGTTACAGGGCCAGGAAACATTCAGTACTTC
TRBV10-3,NA,14,NA,TRBJ1-1,CAIRSPIGVTEAFF,TGTGCCATCAGGTCCCCTATAGGGGTCACTGAAGCTTTCTTT
TRBV11-3,NA,16,NA,TRBJ2-3,CASSRRGEGGTDTQYF,TGTGCCAGCAGCCGTCGCGGGGAGGGGGGCACAGATACGCAGTATTTT
TRBV30,TRBD2,19,NA,TRBJ2-3,CAWIKGLAGVAGGTDTQYF,TGTGCCTGGATCAAAGGACTAGCGGGGGTCGCAGGTGGCACAGATACGCAGTATTTT
TRBV15,TRBD1,17,NA,TRBJ1-6,CATSTRRVGQGDSPLHF,TGTGCCACCAGCACCCGCCGCGTAGGACAGGGCGATTCACCCCTCCACTTT
TRBV7-3,NA,13,NA,TRBJ2-5,CASSITGRETQYF,TGTGCCAGCAGCATTACAGGGAGAGAGACCCAGTACTTC
TRBV4-2,TRBD1,15,NA,TRBJ2-7,CASSQEGTGVYEQYF,TGTGCCAGCAGCCAAGAAGGGACAGGGGTCTACGAGCAGTACTTC
TRBV10-3,NA,14,NA,TRBJ2-2,CAISDRGADGELFF,TGTGCCATCAGTGACAGGGGAGCAGACGGGGAGCTGTTTTTT
TRBV9,TRBD2,17,NA,TRBJ2-7,CASTPGTSGGAVHEQYF,TGTGCCAGCACCCCGGGTACTAGCGGGGGGGCAGTCCACGAGCAGTACTTC
TRBV5-6,NA,16,NA,TRBJ1-4,CASSLGQSSTNEKLFF,TGTGCCAGCAGCCTCGGACAGAGCTCAACTAATGAAAAACTGTTTTTT
TRBV5-6,NA,14,NA,TRBJ1-3,CASSSPSSGNTIYF,TGTGCCAGCAGCTCCCCGAGCTCTGGAAACACCATATATTTT
TRBV19,NA,15,NA,TRBJ1-5,CASSIRAVSNQPQHF,TGTGCCAGTAGTATTCGTGCGGTTAGCAATCAGCCCCAGCATTTT
TRBV9,NA,15,NA,TRBJ2-3,CASSVAGSSTDTQYF,TGTGCCAGCAGCGTAGCTGGGAGTAGCACAGATACGCAGTATTTT
TRBV28,TRBD1,16,few,TRBJ2-5,CASSPRGQGNQETQYF,TGTGCCAGCAGTCCCAGAGGACAGGGGAACCAAGAGACCCAGTACTTC
TRBV7-9,TRBD2,17,NA,TRBJ2-1,CASSSRLAGGPYNEQFF,TGTGCCAGCAGCTCTCGACTAGCGGGGGGCCCCTACAATGAGCAGTTCTTC
TRBV6-1,TRBD1,15,NA,TRBJ1-5,CASSIQGLSNQPQHF,TGTGCCAGCAGCATACAGGGGCTTAGCAATCAGCCCCAGCATTTT
TRBV9,NA,16,NA,TRBJ1-2,CASSVASQGPDYGYTF,TGTGCCAGCAGTGTCGCTTCGCAGGGGCCAGACTATGGCTACACCTTC
TRBV10-3,NA,14,NA,TRBJ2-1,CAISGDSSYNEQFF,TGTGCCATCAGCGGTGATAGCTCCTACAATGAGCAGTTCTTC
TRBV18,NA,15,NA,TRBJ2-3,CASSHGRGSTDTQYF,TGTGCCAGCTCCCACGGGCGGGGAAGCACAGATACGCAGTATTTT
TRBV10-3,NA,12,NA,TRBJ2-5,CAIAGQQETQYF,TGTGCCATCGCAGGACAGCAAGAGACCCAGTACTTC